These 7 T cell receptor beta chains came from one sample sequenced in a study of tumor and adjacent non-tumor tissue in lung cancer. A modified ARM-PCR protocol with three rounds of nested PCR amplified TCRbeta. TCRdb reprocessed the multiplex PCR reads via MiXCR and lists one record per CDR3 protein. This table has around 120,000 distinct CDR3 sequences, about 66% appearing once. This sample's RNA came from whole unsorted tissue. Source material: lung tumor tissue. The receptor set was obtained from a man under 40 with non-small cell lung cancer.

The chain is built from TRBV11-3 and TRBJ2-1; D unclear. Germline-derived CDR1 and CDR2 are SGHNT and YENEEA. With 5 bases removed from V and 5 bases from J, the gap between germline ends came to 13 bases. This CDR3 comprises 14 residues. CDR3 sequence reads: CASSTGPWDNEQFF. The CDR3 bases are TGTGCCAGCAGCACTGGTCCGTGGGACAATGAGCAGTTCTTC.

In the case of this clonotype: The junction shows a germline mismatch at one end, possibly a read error. The gene calls are TRBV20-1 and TRBJ2-7; TRBD1 aligns across 8 bases. The germline CDR1 and CDR2 sequences are DFQATT and SNEGSKA (reference sequence). The CDR3 has 14 amino acids. The chain's CDR3 is CSSANWAGGDEQCF. The CDR3 DNA reads TGCAGTTCTGCGAACTGGGCAGGGGGCGATGAGCAGTGCTTC.

This clonotype was picked up a small number of times. At one end the junction does not follow the germline gene, possibly because of a read error. The chain uses TRBV6-1 and TRBJ2-2, with 7 bases aligning to TRBD1. The germline V gene has CDR1 MNHNS and CDR2 SASEGT. This CDR3 spans 14 amino acids. CDR3 sequence: CAGSRTGNTGELFF. The CDR3 region has the DNA TGTGCCGGCAGTCGGACAGGGAACACCGGGGAGCTGTTTTTT.

Concerning this clonotype: One base away lies a much larger clone, so this may be a sequencing read error. This chain connects TRBV6-2 or TRBV6-3 to TRBJ2-1, with 7 nucleotides matching TRBD1. Trimming took 10 bases from V and 1 from J; bases not matched to a gene: 13. Germline V gene data show CDR1 as MNHEY and CDR2 as SVGEGT. The CDR3 runs 16 residues. CDR3 region: CANTHRGRLSYNEQFF. In nucleotides, the CDR3 is TGTGCCAACACCCACAGGGGCCGACTTTCCTACAATGAGCAGTTCTTC.

A remark on this clonotype: A much larger clone sits a single nucleotide away, making a read error possible. The genes are TRBV12-3 or TRBV12-4 and TRBJ2-3; 8 nucleotides line up with TRBD2. The CDR3 runs 14 residues. In nucleotides, the CDR3 is TGTGCCAGCTTAGACGGGGGGGCGGCAGATATGCAGTATTTT. Translation: CASLDGGAADMQYF.

The chain has TRBV5-1 and TRBJ2-7; either TRBD1 or TRBD2 may supply D (5 bases each). Trimming pared 5 bases from V and 5 bases from J, leaving 14 bases between. The CDR3 is made up of 13 amino acids. Germline CDR1 SGHRS, CDR2 YFSETQ. The CDR3 loop reads CASSGPQEDEQYF. CDR3 sequence (DNA): TGCGCCAGCAGTGGGCCACAGGAGGACGAGCAGTACTTC.

With regard to this clonotype: A much larger clone is a single base away; this may be a read error. The J gene is TRBJ2-3, the V gene TRBV5-1; D is perhaps TRBD1 (6 bases). The CDR3 is 16 amino acids. The germline V gene has CDR1 SGHRS and CDR2 YFSETQ. Between the trimmed V and J ends, which lost 4 bases and 5 bases, there was a span of 20 bases. The CDR3 DNA sequence: TGCGCCAGCAGCGACATACCACAGGGTTCGGGAGATACGCAGTATTTT. Translated, it gives CASSDIPQGSGDTQYF.